This T cell receptor beta chain was recorded in a study of cytomegalovirus exposure and HLA in healthy donors. Study as a whole: It was reported in a later analysis that the same platform had been used for the roughly 110 validation repertoires as for the approximately 670 first-cohort repertoires.

Worth noting for this clone: Antigen specificity is unknown. In the same sample, other DNA sequences code for this CDR3.

General observations from the study: Subsequent analysis of the 110 or so validation repertoires found a tendency for first-cohort TCR clusters to co-occur. Most TCR sequences were seen very rarely across donors, but some public TCRs occurred in many. The study designated around 150 TCR beta chains cytomegalovirus-associated.

The germline gives CDR1 KGHSH, CDR2 LQKENI. Trimming took 5 bases from V and 3 from J; bases not matched to a gene: 4. CDR3 length equals 13 residues. The method was immunoSEQ multiplex PCR; TCRdb's version includes in-frame clones alone and lacks a portion of them. Of under 200,000 clones listed, around nine tenths were seen once; the top ten hold under 13%. The V gene is TRBV18, the J gene TRBJ2-7; 7 positions agree with TRBD1. This TCR derives from a woman aged 18-29 years in good health and CMV-seropositive. Sequences were obtained from PBMCs. Written as DNA, the CDR3 is TGTGCCAGCTCATTGGGACAGAACTACGAGCAGTACTTC. It is translated as CASSLGQNYEQYF.